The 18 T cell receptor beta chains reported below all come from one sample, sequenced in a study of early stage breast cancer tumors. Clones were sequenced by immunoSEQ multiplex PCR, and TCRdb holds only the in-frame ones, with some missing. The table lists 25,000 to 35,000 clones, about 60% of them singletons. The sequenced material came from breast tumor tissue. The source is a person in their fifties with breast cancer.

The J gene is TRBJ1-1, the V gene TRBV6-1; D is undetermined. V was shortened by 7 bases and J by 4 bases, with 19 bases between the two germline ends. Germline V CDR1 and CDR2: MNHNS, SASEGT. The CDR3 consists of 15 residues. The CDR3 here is CASMSGIGWGTEAFF. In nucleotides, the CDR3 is TGTGCCAGCATGTCCGGGATCGGTTGGGGCACTGAAGCTTTCTTT.

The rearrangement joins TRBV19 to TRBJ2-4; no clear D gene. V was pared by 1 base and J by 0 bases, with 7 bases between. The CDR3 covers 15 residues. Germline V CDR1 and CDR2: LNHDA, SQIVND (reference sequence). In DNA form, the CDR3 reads TGTGCCAGTAGTATAGGTAACCTAGCCAAAAACATTCAGTACTTC. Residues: CASSIGNLAKNIQYF.

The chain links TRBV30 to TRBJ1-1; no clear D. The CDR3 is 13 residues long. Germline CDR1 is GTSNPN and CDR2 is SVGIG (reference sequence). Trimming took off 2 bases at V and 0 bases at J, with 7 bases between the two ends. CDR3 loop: CAWSFTVNTEAFF. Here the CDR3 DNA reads TGTGCCTGGAGTTTCACAGTGAACACTGAAGCTTTCTTT.

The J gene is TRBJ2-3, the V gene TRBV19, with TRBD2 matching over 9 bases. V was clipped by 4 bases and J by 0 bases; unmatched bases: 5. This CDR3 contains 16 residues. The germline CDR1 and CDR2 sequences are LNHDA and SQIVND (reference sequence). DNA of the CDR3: TGTGCCAGTAGTAGACTAGCGGCAGCTAGCACAGATACGCAGTATTTT. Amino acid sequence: CASSRLAAASTDTQYF.

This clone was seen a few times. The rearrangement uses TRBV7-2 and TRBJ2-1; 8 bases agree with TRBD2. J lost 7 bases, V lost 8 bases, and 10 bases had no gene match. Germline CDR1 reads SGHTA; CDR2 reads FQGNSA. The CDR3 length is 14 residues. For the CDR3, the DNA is TGTGCCAGCCTTCGGGAGGGCGTCTGGAATGAGCAGTTCTTC. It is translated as CASLREGVWNEQFF. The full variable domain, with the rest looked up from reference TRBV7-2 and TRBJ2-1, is GAGVSQSPSNKVTEKGKDVELRCDPISGHTALYWYRQSLGQGLEFLIYFQGNSAPDKSGLPSDRFSAERTGGSVSTLTIQRTQQEDSAVYLCASLREGVWNEQFFGPGTRLTVL.

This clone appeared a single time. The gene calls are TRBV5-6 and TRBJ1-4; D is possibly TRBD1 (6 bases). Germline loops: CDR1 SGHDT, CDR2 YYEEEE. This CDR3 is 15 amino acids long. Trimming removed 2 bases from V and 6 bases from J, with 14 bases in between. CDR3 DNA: TGTGCCAGCAGCTTATTGGGGGGCCGGGATGAAAAACTGTTTTTT. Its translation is CASSLLGGRDEKLFF.

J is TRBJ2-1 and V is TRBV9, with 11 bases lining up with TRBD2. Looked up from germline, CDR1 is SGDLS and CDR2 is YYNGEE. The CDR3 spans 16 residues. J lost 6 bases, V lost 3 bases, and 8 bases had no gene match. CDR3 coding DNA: TGTGCCAGCAGCGCTCGACTAGCGGGAACCCCCAATGAGCAGTTCTTC. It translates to CASSARLAGTPNEQFF. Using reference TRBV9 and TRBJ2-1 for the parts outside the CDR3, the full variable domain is DSGVTQTPKHLITATGQRVTLRCSPRSGDLSVYWYQQSLDQGLQFLIQYYNGEERAKGNILERFSAQQFPDLHSELNLSSLELGDSALYFCASSARLAGTPNEQFFGPGTRLTVL.

The CDR3 protein is CASSQSGGGGAYEQYF. For the CDR3, the DNA is TGCGCCAGCAGCCAATCGGGGGGAGGAGGAGCCTACGAGCAGTACTTC. V and J are TRBV4-1 and TRBJ2-7; TRBD2 matches at 7 bases. V trimming: 2 bases; J trimming: 2 bases; junction bases outside the gene matches: 9. The CDR3 consists of 16 residues. Germline CDR1 reads MGHRA; CDR2 reads YSYEKL.

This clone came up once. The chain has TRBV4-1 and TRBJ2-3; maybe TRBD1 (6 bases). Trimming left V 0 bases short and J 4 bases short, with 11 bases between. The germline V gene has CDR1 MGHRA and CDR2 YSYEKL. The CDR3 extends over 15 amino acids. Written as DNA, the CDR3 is TGCGCCAGCAGCCAAGAGGGGCAGGGGTCAGATACGCAGTATTTT. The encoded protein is CASSQEGQGSDTQYF.

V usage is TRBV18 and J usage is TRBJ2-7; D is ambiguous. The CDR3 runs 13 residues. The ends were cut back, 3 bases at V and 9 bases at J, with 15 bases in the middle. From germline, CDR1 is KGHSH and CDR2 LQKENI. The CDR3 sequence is CASSPGSQNMQYF. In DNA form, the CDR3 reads TGTGCCAGCTCACCCGGTTCTCAAAACATGCAGTACTTC.

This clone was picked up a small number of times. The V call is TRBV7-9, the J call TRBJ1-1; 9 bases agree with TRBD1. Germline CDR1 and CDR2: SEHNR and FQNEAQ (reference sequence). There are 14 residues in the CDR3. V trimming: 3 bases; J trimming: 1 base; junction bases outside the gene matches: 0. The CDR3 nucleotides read TGTGCCAGCAGCTTGGGACAGGGGAACACTGAAGCTTTCTTT. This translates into CASSLGQGNTEAFF. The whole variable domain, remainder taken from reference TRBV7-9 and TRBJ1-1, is DTGVSQNPRHKITKRGQNVTFRCDPISEHNRLYWYRQTLGQGPEFLTYFQNEAQLEKSRLLSDRFSAERPKGSFSTLEIQRTEQGDSAMYLCASSLGQGNTEAFFGQGTRLTVV.

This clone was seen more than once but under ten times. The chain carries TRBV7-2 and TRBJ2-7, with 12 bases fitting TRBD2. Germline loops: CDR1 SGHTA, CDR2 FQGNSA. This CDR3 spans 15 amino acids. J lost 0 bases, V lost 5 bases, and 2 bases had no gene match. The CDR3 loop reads CASSPSGRASYEQYF. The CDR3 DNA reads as TGTGCCAGCAGCCCTAGCGGGAGGGCCTCCTACGAGCAGTACTTC.

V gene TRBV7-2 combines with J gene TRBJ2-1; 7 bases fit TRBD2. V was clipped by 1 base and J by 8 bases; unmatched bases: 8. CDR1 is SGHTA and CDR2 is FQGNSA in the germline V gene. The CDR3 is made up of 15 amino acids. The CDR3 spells CASSLGTSSVDEQFF. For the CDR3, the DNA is TGTGCCAGCAGCTTAGGGACTAGTTCTGTCGATGAGCAGTTCTTC.

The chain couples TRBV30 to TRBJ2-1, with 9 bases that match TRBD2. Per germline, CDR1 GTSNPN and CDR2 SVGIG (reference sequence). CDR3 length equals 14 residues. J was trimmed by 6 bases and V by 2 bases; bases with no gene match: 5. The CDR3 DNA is TGTGCCTGGAGTTGGGCGGGAGGGTTCAATGAGCAGTTCTTC. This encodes CAWSWAGGFNEQFF.

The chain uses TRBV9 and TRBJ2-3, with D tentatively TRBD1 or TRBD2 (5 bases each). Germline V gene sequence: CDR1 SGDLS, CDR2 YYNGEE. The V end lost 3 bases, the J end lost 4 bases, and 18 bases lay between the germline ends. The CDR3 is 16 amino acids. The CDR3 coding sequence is TGTGCCAGCAGCGCCGGGACCACACTCCGGTCAGATACGCAGTATTTT. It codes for CASSAGTTLRSDTQYF.

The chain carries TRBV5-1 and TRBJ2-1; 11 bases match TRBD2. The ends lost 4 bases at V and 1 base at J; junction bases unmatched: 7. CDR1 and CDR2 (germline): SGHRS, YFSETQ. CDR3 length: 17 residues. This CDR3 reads CASSPGLAGLSYNEQFF. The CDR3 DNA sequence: TGCGCCAGCAGCCCCGGACTAGCGGGCCTTTCCTACAATGAGCAGTTCTTC. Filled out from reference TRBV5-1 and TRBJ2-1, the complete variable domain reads KAGVTQTPRYLIKTRGQQVTLSCSPISGHRSVSWYQQTPGQGLQFLFEYFSETQRNKGNFPGRFSGRQFSNSRSEMNVSTLELGDSALYLCASSPGLAGLSYNEQFFGPGTRLTVL.

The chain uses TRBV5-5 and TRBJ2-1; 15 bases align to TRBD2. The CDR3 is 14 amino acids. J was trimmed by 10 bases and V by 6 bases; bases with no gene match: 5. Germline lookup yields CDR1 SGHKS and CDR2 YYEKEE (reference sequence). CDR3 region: CASTGTSGRWEQFF. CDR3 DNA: TGTGCCAGCACCGGGACTAGCGGGAGGTGGGAGCAGTTCTTC.

The CDR3 DNA reads as TGTGCCAGCAGCTGGACTAGCGGGAGGGCGAACACCGGGGAGCTGTTTTTT. Protein product: CASSWTSGRANTGELFF. This chain uses TRBV11-1 with TRBJ2-2, with TRBD2 identical over 15 bases. This CDR3 is built from 17 residues. J was trimmed by 0 bases and V by 4 bases; bases with no gene match: 0. CDR1 is SGHAT, CDR2 FQDESV, per germline (reference sequence).